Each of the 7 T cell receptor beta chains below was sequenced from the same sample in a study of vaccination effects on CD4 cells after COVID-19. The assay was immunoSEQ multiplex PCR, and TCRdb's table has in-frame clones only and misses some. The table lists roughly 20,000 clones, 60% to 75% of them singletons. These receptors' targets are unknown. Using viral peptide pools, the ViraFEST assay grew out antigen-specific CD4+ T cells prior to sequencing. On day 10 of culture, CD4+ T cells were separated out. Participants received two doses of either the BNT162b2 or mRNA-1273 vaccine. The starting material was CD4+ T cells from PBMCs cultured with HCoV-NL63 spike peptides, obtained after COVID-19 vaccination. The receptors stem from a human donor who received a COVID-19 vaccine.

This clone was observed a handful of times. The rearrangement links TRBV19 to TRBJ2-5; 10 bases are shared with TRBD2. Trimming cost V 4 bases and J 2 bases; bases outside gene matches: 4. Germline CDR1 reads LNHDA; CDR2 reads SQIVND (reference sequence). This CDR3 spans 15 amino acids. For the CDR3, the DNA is TGTGCCAGTAGTAGTCTAGCGGGAGTACAAGAGACCCAGTACTTC. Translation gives CASSSLAGVQETQYF.

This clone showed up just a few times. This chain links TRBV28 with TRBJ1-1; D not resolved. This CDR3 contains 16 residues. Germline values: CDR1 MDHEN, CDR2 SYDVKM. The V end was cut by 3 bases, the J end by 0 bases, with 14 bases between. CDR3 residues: CASSLVHSSLNTEAFF. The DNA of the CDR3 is TGTGCCAGCAGTTTGGTGCACTCCAGTTTGAACACTGAAGCTTTCTTT. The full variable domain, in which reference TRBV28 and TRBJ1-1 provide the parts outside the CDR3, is DVKVTQSSRYLVKRTGEKVFLECVQDMDHENMFWYRQDPGLGLRLIYFSYDVKMKEKGDIPEGYSVSREKKERFSLILESASTNQTSMYLCASSLVHSSLNTEAFFGQGTRLTVV.

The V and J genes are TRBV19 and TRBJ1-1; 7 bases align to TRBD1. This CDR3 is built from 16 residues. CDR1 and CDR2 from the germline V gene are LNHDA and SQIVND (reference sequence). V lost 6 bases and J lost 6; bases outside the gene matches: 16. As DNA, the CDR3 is TGTGCCAGTAGCACAGGACAGGTACTCCAAGGCGCTGAAGCTTTCTTT. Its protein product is CASSTGQVLQGAEAFF. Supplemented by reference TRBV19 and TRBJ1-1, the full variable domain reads DGGITQSPKYLFRKEGQNVTLSCEQNLNHDAMYWYRQDPGQGLRLIYYSQIVNDFQKGDIAEGYSVSREKKESFPLTVTSAQKNPTAFYLCASSTGQVLQGAEAFFGQGTRLTVV.

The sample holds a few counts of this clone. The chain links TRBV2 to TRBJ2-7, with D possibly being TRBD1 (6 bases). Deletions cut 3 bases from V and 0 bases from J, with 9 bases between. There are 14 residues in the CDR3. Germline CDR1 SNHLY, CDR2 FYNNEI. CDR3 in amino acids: CASSDLGGSYEQYF. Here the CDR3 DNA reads TGTGCCAGCAGTGATTTAGGGGGCTCCTACGAGCAGTACTTC.

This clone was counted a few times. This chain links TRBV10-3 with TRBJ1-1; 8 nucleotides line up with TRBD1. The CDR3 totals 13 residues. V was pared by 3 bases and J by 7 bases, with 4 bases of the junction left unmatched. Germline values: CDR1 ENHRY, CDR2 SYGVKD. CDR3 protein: CAISDAGTGEAFF. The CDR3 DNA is TGTGCCATCAGTGACGCGGGGACAGGTGAAGCTTTCTTT.

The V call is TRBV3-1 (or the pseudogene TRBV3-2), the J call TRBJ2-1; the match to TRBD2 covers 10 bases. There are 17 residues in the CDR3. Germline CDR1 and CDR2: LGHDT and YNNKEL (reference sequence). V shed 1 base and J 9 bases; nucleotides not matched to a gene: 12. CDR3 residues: CASSQVLLAGGNGEQFF. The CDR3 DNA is TGTGCCAGCAGCCAAGTTCTTTTAGCGGGAGGTAACGGTGAGCAGTTCTTC.

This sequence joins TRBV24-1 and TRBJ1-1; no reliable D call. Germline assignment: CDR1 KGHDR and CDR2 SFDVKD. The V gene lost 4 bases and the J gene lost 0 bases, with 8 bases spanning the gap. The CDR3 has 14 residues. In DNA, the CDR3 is TGTGCCACCAGTGACGGGGTCATGAACACTGAAGCTTTCTTT. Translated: CATSDGVMNTEAFF.